Shown below are 7 T cell receptor beta chains from a single sample sequenced in a study of CD8+ T cells in alopecia areata. The treatment: oral pan-JAK inhibitor, 5-10 mg twice daily. Extraction of RNA preceded its reverse transcription into cDNA, which served as the sequencing template. Clones were sequenced by immunoSEQ multiplex PCR, and TCRdb holds only the in-frame ones, with some missing. Of 80,000 to 100,000 clones in the sample, 40% to 50% were seen once. This sample comprised CD8+ T cells sorted from blood, obtained at week 24, from a patient treated with tofacitinib. These receptors were obtained from a human donor with alopecia areata.

The CDR3 protein is CASSSNTPQGSLRGEQFF. CDR3 coding DNA: TGTGCCAGCAGCTCAAATACTCCCCAGGGGTCCCTTCGAGGTGAGCAGTTCTTC. The chain carries TRBV11-2 and TRBJ2-1; D is perhaps TRBD1 (6 bases). Germline V CDR1 and CDR2: SGHAT, FQNNGV. The ends were cut back, 4 bases at V and 9 bases at J, with 28 bases in the middle. The length of the CDR3 is 18 residues.

CDR3 sequence (DNA): TGCGCCAGTAAAAGACTAGCGGAACAAGAGACCCAGTACTTC. Translation gives CASKRLAEQETQYF. The J gene is TRBJ2-5, the V gene TRBV5-1, with 9 bases identical to TRBD2. Germline loops: CDR1 SGHRS, CDR2 YFSETQ. The CDR3 contains 14 residues. Trimming at V came to 8 bases and at J to 2 bases, leaving 7 bases not matched to a gene.

Only a few counts were recorded for this clone. V is TRBV27 and J is TRBJ1-5; D remains ambiguous. The CDR3 consists of 13 residues. V was cut by 0 bases and J by 8 bases, with 8 bases left in between. Germline CDR1 MNHEY, CDR2 SMNVEV (reference sequence). The CDR3 region is CASSLSRGEPQHF. In DNA, the CDR3 is TGTGCCAGCAGTTTATCACGCGGGGAGCCCCAGCATTTT.

The rearrangement uses TRBV11-2 and TRBJ2-1; 8 bases match TRBD2. Germline values: CDR1 SGHAT, CDR2 FQNNGV. This CDR3 contains 12 residues. Trimming at V came to 5 bases and at J to 9 bases, leaving 3 bases not matched to a gene. The CDR3 coding sequence is TGTGCCAGCAGCCCGGGGGGGGCTGAGCAGTTCTTC. It encodes CASSPGGAEQFF.

CDR3 loop: CASSFTGAGELFF. The CDR3 region has the DNA TGCGCCAGCAGCTTCACAGGGGCCGGGGAGCTGTTTTTT. The J gene is TRBJ2-2, the V gene TRBV5-1, with 7 nucleotides matching TRBD1. V gave up 2 bases and J gave up 6 bases; unmatched junction bases: 1. Germline CDR1 and CDR2: SGHRS and YFSETQ. This CDR3 is 13 amino acids long.

The V and J genes are TRBV27 and TRBJ2-2, with D maybe TRBD1 (6 bases). V lost 8 bases and J lost 7, with 14 bases in between. Per the germline V gene, CDR1 is MNHEY and CDR2 is SMNVEV (reference sequence). The CDR3 spans 13 residues. CDR3 residues: CASGSGESGELFF. CDR3 sequence (DNA): TGTGCCAGCGGATCAGGGGAGAGCGGGGAGCTGTTTTTT.

The chain joins TRBV2 to TRBJ2-7; D is ambiguous. Trimming shortened V by 6 bases and J by 3 bases, and 6 bases separated the two germline ends. The CDR3 sequence is 11 residues long. In germline, CDR1 is SNHLY, CDR2 FYNNEI. The CDR3 protein is CASRQSYEQYF. CDR3 sequence (DNA): TGTGCCAGCAGACAGAGCTACGAGCAGTACTTC.